The following is a T cell receptor beta chain sequence with its context. The method was immunoSEQ multiplex PCR; TCRdb's version includes in-frame clones alone and lacks a portion of them. The profile shows about 130,000 clones, around 73% of them singletons. These data belong to a study of blood T cell repertoires in COVID-19. Germline V gene data show CDR1 as LNHDA and CDR2 as SQIVND (reference sequence). Germline trimming cut 5 bases from V and 6 bases from J; bases unmatched to any gene: 7. The CDR3 consists of 14 residues. Material for sequencing was peripheral blood. The V and J genes are TRBV19 and TRBJ2-3, with 8 bases lining up with TRBD1. This clonotype was sampled from a man in his sixties who had recovered from COVID-19. CDR3 loop: CASSYRTGRDTQYF. As DNA, the CDR3 is TGTGCCAGTAGTTACCGGACAGGGAGGGATACGCAGTATTTT.